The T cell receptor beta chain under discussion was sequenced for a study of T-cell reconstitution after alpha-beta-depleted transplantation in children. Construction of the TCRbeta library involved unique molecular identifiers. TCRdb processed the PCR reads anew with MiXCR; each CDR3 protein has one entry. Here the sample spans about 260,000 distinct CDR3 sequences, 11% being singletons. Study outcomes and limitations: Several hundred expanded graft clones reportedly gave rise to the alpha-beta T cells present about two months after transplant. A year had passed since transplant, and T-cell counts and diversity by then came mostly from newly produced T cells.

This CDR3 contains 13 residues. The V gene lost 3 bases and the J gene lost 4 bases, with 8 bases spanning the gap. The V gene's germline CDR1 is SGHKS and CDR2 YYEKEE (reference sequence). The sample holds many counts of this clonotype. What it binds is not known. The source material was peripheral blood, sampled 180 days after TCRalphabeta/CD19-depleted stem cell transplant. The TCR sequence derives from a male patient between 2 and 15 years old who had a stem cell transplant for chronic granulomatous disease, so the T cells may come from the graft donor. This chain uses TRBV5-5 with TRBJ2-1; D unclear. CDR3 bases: TGTGCCAGCAGCTCCTGGCGATACAATGAGCAGTTCTTC. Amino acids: CASSSWRYNEQFF.